What follows are 21 T cell receptor beta chains derived from one specimen sequenced in a study of blood T cell repertoires in COVID-19 (dated by TCRdb to 2019 to 2021). The method behind the library was the immunoSEQ multiplex PCR assay. As stored in TCRdb, this immuneACCESS dataset retains in-frame rearrangements with V and J assigned. A fraction of the clones does not appear; measured against another copy, unresolved V genes explain less than half of the discrepancy, and the remainder lacks a known reason. This sample holds 150,000 to 200,000 clones; about four fifths were observed only once. Approximately 15% of the sample is taken by the ten largest. Specimen: peripheral blood. All receptors derive from a woman aged 80 or over with acute or convalescent COVID-19.

The chain uses TRBV21-1 and TRBJ2-1; whether TRBD2, the table's D call, matches the DNA was not checked. TRBV21-1 is a listed pseudogene. The CDR3 sequence is 17 residues long. The CDR3 spells CASSPGREHPSYNEQFF. For the CDR3, the DNA is TGTGCCAGCAGCCCCGGACGGGAGCACCCCTCCTACAATGAGCAGTTCTTC.

This chain uses TRBV29-1 with TRBJ2-7; 8 bases are shared with TRBD2. This CDR3 is built from 12 residues. In germline, CDR1 is SQVTM, CDR2 ANQGSEA. The V gene end was trimmed by 1 base and the J gene end by 6 bases; junction bases not matched to a gene: 2. The DNA for the CDR3 is TGCAGCGTTGAAGGAAGCGGGGGCGAGCAGTACTTC. Protein: CSVEGSGGEQYF.

The V gene is TRBV6-5, the J gene TRBJ2-1, with D perhaps matching TRBD2 (7 bases). CDR1 MNHEY and CDR2 SVGAGI come from the germline V gene. V was trimmed by 5 bases and J by 8 bases, leaving 16 bases between them. This CDR3 is 14 amino acids long. The chain's CDR3 is CASSRGRARDEQFF. CDR3 nucleotide sequence: TGTGCCAGCAGTAGGGGGAGGGCCAGAGATGAGCAGTTCTTC.

The chain employs TRBV13 and TRBJ2-2; D is possibly TRBD1 (6 bases). Germline V lookup: CDR1 PRHDT, CDR2 FYEKMQ (reference sequence). Trimming stripped 4 bases from V and 6 bases from J, with 18 bases between. The CDR3 spans 16 residues. This CDR3 is CASSSRSTGFSGELFF. CDR3 coding DNA: TGTGCCAGCAGCTCACGCTCCACAGGGTTCTCCGGGGAGCTGTTTTTT.

The chain recombines TRBV6-6 with TRBJ1-5; D ambiguous. Germline V CDR1 and CDR2: MNHNY, SVGAGI (reference sequence). V lost 4 bases to trimming and J lost 1 base, with 11 bases between them. This CDR3 spans 15 amino acids. This CDR3 is CASSSPTSSNQPQHF. The CDR3 coding sequence is TGTGCCAGCAGTTCTCCGACATCGAGCAATCAGCCCCAGCATTTT.

The chain employs TRBV27 and TRBJ2-5; a possible D gene is TRBD2 (5 bases). The CDR3 sequence is 15 residues long. Germline CDR1 reads MNHEY; CDR2 reads SMNVEV (reference sequence). V was cut by 3 bases and J by 1 base, with 12 bases left in between. The CDR3 loop reads CASSFGGSLQETQYF. CDR3 DNA sequence: TGTGCCAGCAGTTTCGGAGGTTCGCTCCAAGAGACCCAGTACTTC.

The rearrangement uses TRBV29-1 and TRBJ1-1, with D uncertain. Germline assignment: CDR1 SQVTM and CDR2 ANQGSEA. V dropped 3 bases and J dropped 2 bases, with 10 bases sitting between them. CDR3 length equals 13 residues. CDR3 protein: CSVDQAPNTEAFF. For the CDR3, the DNA is TGCAGCGTTGATCAGGCCCCTAACACTGAAGCTTTCTTT. Drawing the rest from reference TRBV29-1 and TRBJ1-1, the complete variable domain is SAVISQKPSRDICQRGTSLTIQCQVDSQVTMMFWYRQQPGQSLTLIATANQGSEATYESGFVIDKFPISRPNLTFSTLTVSNMSPEDSSIYLCSVDQAPNTEAFFGQGTRLTVV.

This rearrangement joins TRBV5-6 to TRBJ1-6, with D maybe TRBD1 (6 bases). V shed 1 base and J shed 2 bases, with 10 bases lying between them. There are 16 residues in the CDR3. CDR1 is SGHDT and CDR2 is YYEEEE in the germline V gene. The CDR3 sequence is CASSLYGDTYNSPLHF. CDR3 coding DNA: TGTGCCAGCAGCTTGTATGGGGACACCTATAATTCACCCCTCCACTTT.

The chain uses TRBV12-3 or TRBV12-4 and TRBJ1-1; 7 bases agree with TRBD1. Losses at the gene ends were 5 bases for V and 6 bases for J; bases not matched to a gene: 3. The CDR3 is 12 amino acids. The CDR3 loop is CASSLGQPEAFF. As DNA, the CDR3 is TGTGCCAGCAGTCTGGGACAGCCTGAAGCTTTCTTT.

The rearrangement links TRBV7-8 to TRBJ2-5; TRBD2 matches 8 bases. Trimming took 5 bases from V and 4 from J; bases not matched to a gene: 12. In germline, CDR1 is SGHVS, CDR2 FQNEAQ. This CDR3 has 16 amino acids. The CDR3 region is CASSKSTGGRSETQYF. CDR3 coding DNA: TGTGCCAGCAGCAAGTCGACTGGCGGGAGGTCAGAGACCCAGTACTTC.

The rearrangement joins TRBV7-8 to TRBJ1-5, with D unresolved. Germline assignment: CDR1 SGHVS and CDR2 FQNEAQ. CDR3 length: 12 residues. V was shortened by 4 bases and J by 3 bases, with 4 bases between the two germline ends. The CDR3 nucleotides read TGTGCCAGCAGCTACAACAATCAGCCCCAGCATTTT. Translation gives CASSYNNQPQHF.

The gene calls are TRBV5-8 and TRBJ1-4, with 11 bases lining up with TRBD1. V trimming: 4 bases; J trimming: 6 bases; junction bases outside the gene matches: 5. Germline V gene lookup returns CDR1 SGHTS and CDR2 YDEGEE. This CDR3 is 15 amino acids long. As DNA, the CDR3 is TGTGCCAGCAGCCTAGGACAGGGGGCTTATGAAAAACTGTTTTTT. Its protein product is CASSLGQGAYEKLFF.

The CDR3: CASSPTFGEQYF. In DNA, the CDR3 is TGTGCCAGCAGTCCAACCTTCGGCGAGCAGTACTTC. The chain has TRBV6-5 and TRBJ2-7; D is ambiguous. The CDR3 has 12 residues. The V and J ends lost 5 bases and 6 bases respectively, with 11 bases between them. Germline loops: CDR1 MNHEY, CDR2 SVGAGI.

This chain links TRBV28 with TRBJ2-7, with 11 bases identical to TRBD2. CDR3 length equals 15 residues. Germline trimming cut 7 bases from V and 2 bases from J; bases unmatched to any gene: 7. Germline V lookup: CDR1 MDHEN, CDR2 SYDVKM. CDR3 nucleotide sequence: TGTGCCAGCACCCCGGCTAGCGGGGGGACCTACGAGCAGTACTTC. Its protein is CASTPASGGTYEQYF.

As DNA, the CDR3 is TGCGCCAGCAGCTCTAGCGGGGGTTCCTCGGAGACCCAGTACTTC. Encoded protein: CASSSSGGSSETQYF. The chain uses TRBV5-1 and TRBJ2-5, with 10 bases that match TRBD2. The CDR3 sequence is 15 residues long. Germline CDR1 reads SGHRS; CDR2 reads YFSETQ. The J segment lost 5 bases and the V segment lost 3 bases, leaving 7 bases of the junction unmatched.

The rearrangement joins TRBV9 to TRBJ1-3; 9 bases agree with TRBD1. With V trimmed by 2 bases and J by 6 bases, 6 bases remained unmatched. The CDR3 runs 15 residues. CDR1 is SGDLS, CDR2 YYNGEE, per germline. CDR3 region: CASSVTGGAENTIYF. The DNA of the CDR3 is TGTGCCAGCAGCGTTACAGGGGGCGCAGAAAACACCATATATTTT.

CDR3 DNA sequence: TGCGCCAGCAGAGTGGGACTAGCGGGAGAGGACGAGCAGTACTTC. It encodes CASRVGLAGEDEQYF. The J gene is TRBJ2-7, the V gene TRBV5-1; 14 nucleotides align to TRBD2. CDR3 size: 15 residues. Germline CDR1 SGHRS, CDR2 YFSETQ. V was clipped by 5 bases and J by 5 bases; unmatched bases: 6.

The CDR3 sequence: CASTQEASIEAFF. CDR3 nucleotide sequence: TGTGCCAGCACTCAGGAGGCCTCGATTGAAGCTTTCTTT. The chain couples TRBV6-5 to TRBJ1-1; no reliable D call. Per germline, CDR1 MNHEY and CDR2 SVGAGI. V lost 7 bases to trimming and J lost 7 bases, with 16 bases between them. The CDR3 loop spans 13 amino acids.

The chain recombines TRBV24-1 with TRBJ2-1; 7 bases line up with TRBD2. This CDR3 has 15 amino acids. V trimming: 3 bases; J trimming: 1 base; junction bases outside the gene matches: 2. Germline V gives CDR1 KGHDR, CDR2 SFDVKD. The CDR3 sequence is CATSDVGRSYNEQFF. The CDR3 DNA follows: TGTGCCACCAGTGATGTCGGGAGGTCCTACAATGAGCAGTTCTTC.

The CDR3 loop reads CASRAGTYEQYF. In nucleotides, the CDR3 is TGTGCCAGCAGAGCGGGGACCTACGAGCAGTACTTC. V gene TRBV6-5 combines with J gene TRBJ2-7, with TRBD2 matching 7 bases. Trimming took 6 bases from V and 2 from J; bases not matched to a gene: 1. Germline lookup yields CDR1 MNHEY and CDR2 SVGAGI. The CDR3 is 12 residues long.

J is TRBJ2-1 and V is TRBV19; D gene unclear. The CDR3 has 13 residues. Germline CDR1 reads LNHDA; CDR2 reads SQIVND (reference sequence). V lost 3 bases and J lost 4, with 7 bases in between. The CDR3 spells CASSIPPYNEQFF. CDR3 in DNA: TGTGCCAGTAGTATCCCCCCGTACAATGAGCAGTTCTTC.